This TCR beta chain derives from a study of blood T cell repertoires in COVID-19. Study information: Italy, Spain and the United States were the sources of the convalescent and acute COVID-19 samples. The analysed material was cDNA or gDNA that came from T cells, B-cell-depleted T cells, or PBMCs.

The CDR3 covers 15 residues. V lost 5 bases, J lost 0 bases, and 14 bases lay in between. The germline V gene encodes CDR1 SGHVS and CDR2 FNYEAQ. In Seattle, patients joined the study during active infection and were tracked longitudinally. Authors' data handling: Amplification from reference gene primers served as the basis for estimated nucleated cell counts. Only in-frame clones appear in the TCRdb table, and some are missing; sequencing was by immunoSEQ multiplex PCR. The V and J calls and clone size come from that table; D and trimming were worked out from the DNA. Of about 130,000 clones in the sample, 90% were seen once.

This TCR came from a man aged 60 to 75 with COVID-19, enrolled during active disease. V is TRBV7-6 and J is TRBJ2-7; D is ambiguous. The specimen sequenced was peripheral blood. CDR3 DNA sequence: TGTGCCAGCAGCCCCACGCGACAAAGCTCCTACGAGCAGTACTTC. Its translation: CASSPTRQSSYEQYF.